The source of this T cell receptor beta chain is a study of OX40 agonist ivuxolimab in advanced cancers. Looking at the study overall: Intravenous ivuxolimab at 0.01 to 10 mg/kg was given to patients every 2 weeks. Eligibility admitted prior anti-PD-1, anti-PD-L1 or anti-CTLA-4 therapy; about 42% had some. Study-wide results and limits: Which antigen the expanded peripheral T cells recognized is unknown.

On this clone itself: Its antigen is unknown.

The CDR3 consists of 13 residues. The V gene lost 3 bases and the J gene lost 2 bases, with 6 bases spanning the gap. Per germline, CDR1 SGHNT and CDR2 YYREEE (reference sequence). TCRdb keeps only in-frame clones here, not all; method: immunoSEQ multiplex PCR. The sample comprises about 79,000 clones, around 85% of which are singletons, and 3% to 4.5% rests with the top ten. Sample: CD4+ or CD8+ T cells sorted from blood, taken in a trial of the OX40 agonist ivuxolimab. This TCR came from an adult with an advanced solid tumor such as melanoma, head and neck, liver or kidney cancer. The chain links TRBV5-4 to TRBJ2-1; no reliable D call. The DNA for the CDR3 is TGTGCCAGCAGCTCCTCTACCTACAATGAGCAGTTCTTC. Translation gives CASSSSTYNEQFF. Full variable domain (outside the CDR3, taken from reference TRBV5-4 and TRBJ2-1): ETGVTQSPTHLIKTRGQQVTLRCSSQSGHNTVSWYQQALGQGPQFIFQYYREEENGRGNFPPRFSGLQFPNYSSELNVNALELDDSALYLCASSSSTYNEQFFGPGTRLTVL.